One and the same sample provided the 4 T cell receptor beta chains below, sequenced in a study of STAT3 mutations in large granular lymphocyte leukemia. TCRdb's copy holds only in-frame clones and misses some; the assay was immunoSEQ multiplex PCR. The sample holds about 39,000 clones, around 80% seen once. Notes on the study in general: In T-cell large granular lymphocyte leukemia, about half of patients showed multiple immunodominant subclonotypes.

These receptors have no identified antigens. Sequencing was performed on PBMCs. The receptors derive from a human donor with T large granular lymphocyte leukemia. Some clones in this sample may be carry-over from other donors' samples.

The chain is built from TRBV29-1 and TRBJ2-3; 7 nucleotides align to TRBD1. V was pared by 4 bases and J by 0 bases, with 13 bases of the junction left unmatched. Germline assignment: CDR1 SQVTM and CDR2 ANQGSEA. There are 17 residues in the CDR3. DNA for the CDR3: TGCAGCGTTGGTGCAGTTGTTGGACAGGCCAGCACAGATACGCAGTATTTT. Translated, it gives CSVGAVVGQASTDTQYF.

The chain carries TRBV30 and TRBJ1-2, with a possible D match to TRBD1 (5 bases). The CDR3 is made up of 11 amino acids. Trimming removed 7 bases at V and 4 bases at J, with 10 bases between. CDR1 is GTSNPN and CDR2 is SVGIG in the germline V gene (reference sequence). The CDR3 DNA is TGTGCCTTGGGGACTTCCTATGGCTACACCTTC. Amino acid sequence: CALGTSYGYTF.

The V and J genes are TRBV11-2 and TRBJ1-2, with D unresolved. The CDR3 consists of 14 residues. The V and J ends lost 1 base and 4 bases respectively, with 10 bases between them. CDR1 and CDR2 (germline): SGHAT, FQNNGV. CDR3 sequence: CASSLGHSSYGYTF. The CDR3 DNA is TGTGCCAGCAGCTTAGGTCACAGTTCCTATGGCTACACCTTC.

The chain links TRBV11-2 to TRBJ2-1; perhaps TRBD2 as D (5 bases). V lost 4 bases, J lost 13 bases, and 14 bases lay in between. This CDR3 is 12 amino acids long. CDR1 SGHAT and CDR2 FQNNGV come from the germline V gene. CDR3 protein: CASSSAGSQQFF. The DNA of the CDR3 is TGTGCCAGCAGCTCGGCTGGGAGCCAACAGTTCTTC.